This TCR beta chain was found in a study of cytomegalovirus exposure and HLA in healthy donors. This CDR3 has 15 amino acids. V was pared by 3 bases and J by 2 bases, with 5 bases of the junction left unmatched. Germline-derived CDR1 and CDR2 are MNHEY and SVGAGI. Donors counted as nominally healthy when sampled, yet unrecorded immune exposures were likely. The study ran its PCR with 60 Vbeta and 13 Jbeta primers. Sequencing used immunoSEQ multiplex PCR; TCRdb keeps in-frame clones, though not all of them. The sample includes about 140,000 clones, over 65% of them seen just once. About this clone: Its antigen is as yet unknown.

The study, taken as a whole, reports: In a later analysis, a missense DCLRE1C variant was linked to TCR beta V- and J-gene trimming.

Sequenced sample: PBMCs. The sequence was collected from a female donor in good health and CMV-seropositive. V is TRBV6-5 and J is TRBJ2-3; the match to TRBD1 covers 7 bases. CDR3 bases: TGTGCCAGCAGTTATGGACAGGCGTTCACAGATACGCAGTATTTT. Protein product: CASSYGQAFTDTQYF.